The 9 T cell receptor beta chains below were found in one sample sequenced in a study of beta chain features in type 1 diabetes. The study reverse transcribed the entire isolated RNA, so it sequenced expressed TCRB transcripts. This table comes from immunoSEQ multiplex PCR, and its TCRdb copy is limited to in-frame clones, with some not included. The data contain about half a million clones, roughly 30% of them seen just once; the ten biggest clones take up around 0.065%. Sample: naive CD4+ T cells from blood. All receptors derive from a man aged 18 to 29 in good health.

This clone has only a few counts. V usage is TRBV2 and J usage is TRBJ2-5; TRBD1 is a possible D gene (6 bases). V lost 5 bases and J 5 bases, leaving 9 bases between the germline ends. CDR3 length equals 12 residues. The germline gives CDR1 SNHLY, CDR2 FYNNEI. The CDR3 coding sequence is TGTGCCAGCAGTTACAGGGTTGAGACCCAGTACTTC. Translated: CASSYRVETQYF.

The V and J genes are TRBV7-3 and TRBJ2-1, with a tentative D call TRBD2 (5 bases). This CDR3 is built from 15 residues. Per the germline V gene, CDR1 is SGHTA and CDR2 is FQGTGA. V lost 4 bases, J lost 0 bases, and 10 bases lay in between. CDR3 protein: CASSSRTVSYNEQFF. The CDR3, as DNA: TGTGCCAGCAGCTCCCGGACTGTCTCCTACAATGAGCAGTTCTTC.

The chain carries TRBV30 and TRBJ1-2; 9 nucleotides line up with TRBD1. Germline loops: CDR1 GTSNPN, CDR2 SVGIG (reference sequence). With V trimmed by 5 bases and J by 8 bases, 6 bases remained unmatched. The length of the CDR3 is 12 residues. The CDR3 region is CAWGTGKGGYTF. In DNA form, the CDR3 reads TGTGCCTGGGGGACAGGGAAGGGCGGCTACACCTTC.

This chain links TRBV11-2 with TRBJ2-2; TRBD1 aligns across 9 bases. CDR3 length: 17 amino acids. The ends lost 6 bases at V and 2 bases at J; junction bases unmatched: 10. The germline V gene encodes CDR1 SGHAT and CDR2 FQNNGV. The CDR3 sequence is CASRESPGQGNTGELFF. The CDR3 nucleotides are TGTGCCAGCAGAGAATCCCCGGGACAGGGAAACACCGGGGAGCTGTTTTTT.

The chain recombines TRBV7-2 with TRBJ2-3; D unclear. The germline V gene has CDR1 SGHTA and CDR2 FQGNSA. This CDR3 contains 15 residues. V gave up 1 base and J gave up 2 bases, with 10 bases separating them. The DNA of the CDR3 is TGTGCCAGCAGCTTAGAGGGTGACTCCACAGATACGCAGTATTTT. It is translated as CASSLEGDSTDTQYF.

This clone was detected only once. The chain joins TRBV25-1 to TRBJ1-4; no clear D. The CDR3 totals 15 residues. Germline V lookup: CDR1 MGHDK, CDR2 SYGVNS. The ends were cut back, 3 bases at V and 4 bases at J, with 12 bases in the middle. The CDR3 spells CASSDPTRGNEKLFF. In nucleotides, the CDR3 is TGTGCCAGCAGTGACCCGACCCGGGGTAATGAAAAACTGTTTTTT.

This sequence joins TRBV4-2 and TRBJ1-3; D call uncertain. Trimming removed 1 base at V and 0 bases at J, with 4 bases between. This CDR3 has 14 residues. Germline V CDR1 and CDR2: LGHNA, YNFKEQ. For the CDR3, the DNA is TGTGCCAGCAGCCAAGGTCACTCTGGAAACACCATATATTTT. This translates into CASSQGHSGNTIYF.

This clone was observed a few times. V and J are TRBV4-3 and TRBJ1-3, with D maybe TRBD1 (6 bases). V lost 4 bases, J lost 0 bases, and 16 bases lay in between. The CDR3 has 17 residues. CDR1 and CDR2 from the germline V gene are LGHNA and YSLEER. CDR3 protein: CASSRGQGMSSGNTIYF. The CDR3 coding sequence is TGCGCCAGCAGCCGGGGGCAGGGCATGAGCTCTGGAAACACCATATATTTT.

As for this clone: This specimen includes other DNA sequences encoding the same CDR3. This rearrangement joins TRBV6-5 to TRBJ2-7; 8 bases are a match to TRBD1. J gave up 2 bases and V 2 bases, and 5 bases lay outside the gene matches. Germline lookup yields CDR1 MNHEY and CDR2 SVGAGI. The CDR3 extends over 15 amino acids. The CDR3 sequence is CASSYRDRGPYEQYF. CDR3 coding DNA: TGTGCCAGCAGTTACAGAGACAGGGGCCCCTACGAGCAGTACTTC.